This T cell receptor (beta chain) was obtained from a study of blood T cell repertoires in COVID-19. Study overall: T cells, B-cell-depleted T cells, or PBMCs provided the cDNA or gDNA that served as material.

Sequencing was performed with immunoSEQ multiplex PCR; in TCRdb, only in-frame clones are kept and a portion is missing. Among about 110,000 clones listed, more than 70% were seen once. Germline trimming cut 2 bases from V and 3 bases from J; bases unmatched to any gene: 4. The CDR3 covers 15 residues. CDR1 is MNHEY and CDR2 is SVGEGT in the germline V gene. The sequence came from a man aged 50 to 59 with active or convalescent COVID-19. The sequencing input was peripheral blood. V usage is TRBV6-2 or TRBV6-3 and J usage is TRBJ2-4; 7 bases map to TRBD2. The DNA of the CDR3 is TGTGCCAGCAGTTACCGGGAGGCCAACAAAAACATTCAGTACTTC. It translates to CASSYREANKNIQYF.